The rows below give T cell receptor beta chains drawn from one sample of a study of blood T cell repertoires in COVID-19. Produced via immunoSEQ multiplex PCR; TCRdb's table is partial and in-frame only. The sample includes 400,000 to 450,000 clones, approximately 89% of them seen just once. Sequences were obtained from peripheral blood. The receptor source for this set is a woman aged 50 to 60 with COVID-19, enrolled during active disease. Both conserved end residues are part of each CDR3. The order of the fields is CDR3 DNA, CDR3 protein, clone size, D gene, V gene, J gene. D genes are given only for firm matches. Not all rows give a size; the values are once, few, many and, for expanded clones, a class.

CDR3 DNA: TGTGCCAGTAGTATAGATCTTCCGGGGGAGCAGTACTTC
CDR3 protein: CASSIDLPGEQYF
clone size: -
D gene: -
V gene: TRBV19
J gene: TRBJ2-7

CDR3 DNA: TGTGCCAGCAGCTTCACTAGGTCCTTGGATACGCAGTATTTT
CDR3 protein: CASSFTRSLDTQYF
clone size: -
D gene: -
V gene: TRBV7-2
J gene: TRBJ2-3

CDR3 DNA: TGTGCCAGCAGCTTGTTTCGGGGAGATACGCAGTATTTT
CDR3 protein: CASSLFRGDTQYF
clone size: -
D gene: -
V gene: TRBV5-6
J gene: TRBJ2-3

CDR3 DNA: TGTGCCAGCAGGAAGACAGGGTTGAACACTGAAGCTTTCTTT
CDR3 protein: CASRKTGLNTEAFF
clone size: few
D gene: TRBD1
V gene: TRBV11-2
J gene: TRBJ1-1

CDR3 DNA: TGTGCCAGCAGTGAGGGACAGTATCTTAACTATGGCTACACCTTC
CDR3 protein: CASSEGQYLNYGYTF
clone size: -
D gene: TRBD1
V gene: TRBV6-1
J gene: TRBJ1-2

CDR3 DNA: TGTGCCAGCAGCCTCGACAGCTATGGCTACACCTTC
CDR3 protein: CASSLDSYGYTF
clone size: -
D gene: -
V gene: TRBV12-3/TRBV12-4
J gene: TRBJ1-2

CDR3 DNA: TGTGCCAGCAGTCCTAGACCCCCGCTCGGGGGCTACACCTTC
CDR3 protein: CASSPRPPLGGYTF
clone size: -
D gene: -
V gene: TRBV2
J gene: TRBJ1-2

CDR3 DNA: TGTGCCAGCAGTTACTCGAGGGCGGTTGAAGCTTTCTTT
CDR3 protein: CASSYSRAVEAFF
clone size: once
D gene: -
V gene: TRBV6-5
J gene: TRBJ1-1

CDR3 DNA: TGTGCCAGCAGCGCTAGCGGGGGGGCAGATACGCAGTATTTT
CDR3 protein: CASSASGGADTQYF
clone size: -
D gene: TRBD2
V gene: TRBV9
J gene: TRBJ2-3

CDR3 DNA: TGTGCCACCAGCAGAGCAGGGGTGAACACCGGGGAGCTGTTTTTT
CDR3 protein: CATSRAGVNTGELFF
clone size: -
D gene: -
V gene: TRBV15
J gene: TRBJ2-2

CDR3 DNA: TGTGCCAGTAGTGCGGGACGGAGCTACGAGCAGTACTTC
CDR3 protein: CASSAGRSYEQYF
clone size: once
D gene: -
V gene: TRBV19
J gene: TRBJ2-7

CDR3 DNA: TGTGCCAGCAGTTACTTGCCGGGACAGGGAGGGTATGGCTACACCTTC
CDR3 protein: CASSYLPGQGGYGYTF
clone size: once
D gene: TRBD1
V gene: TRBV6-5
J gene: TRBJ1-2

CDR3 DNA: TGCGCCAGCAGCTTGGAGGGACTAGCGGTTTACGAGCAGTACTTC
CDR3 protein: CASSLEGLAVYEQYF
clone size: -
D gene: TRBD2
V gene: TRBV5-1
J gene: TRBJ2-7

CDR3 DNA: TGTGCCAGCAGCCAACCGGGACTTACAGATACGCAGTATTTT
CDR3 protein: CASSQPGLTDTQYF
clone size: -
D gene: -
V gene: TRBV14
J gene: TRBJ2-3

CDR3 DNA: TGTGCCAGTCGGGACAGGGGAAACGAGCAGTACTTC
CDR3 protein: CASRDRGNEQYF
clone size: -
D gene: TRBD1
V gene: TRBV27
J gene: TRBJ2-7

CDR3 DNA: TGCAGCGTTAATGCCCCGGAGGGGGAGCTGTTTTTT
CDR3 protein: CSVNAPEGELFF
clone size: -
D gene: -
V gene: TRBV29-1
J gene: TRBJ2-2

CDR3 DNA: TGTGCCAGCAGCTTGATCGGGGGAGCTTTCTTT
CDR3 protein: CASSLIGGAFF
clone size: -
D gene: -
V gene: TRBV7-2
J gene: TRBJ1-1

CDR3 DNA: TGTGCCGCTGCGGAGGTGTCGAGCTCCTATAATTCACCCCTCCACTTT
CDR3 protein: CAAAEVSSSYNSPLHF
clone size: -
D gene: -
V gene: TRBV10-3
J gene: TRBJ1-6

CDR3 DNA: TGTGCCAGCAGCCCCCGTAAACAGGGCTATGGCTACACCTTC
CDR3 protein: CASSPRKQGYGYTF
clone size: -
D gene: -
V gene: TRBV5-6
J gene: TRBJ1-2

CDR3 DNA: TGTGCCTGGAAAGGGGTTCACACTGAAGCTTTCTTT
CDR3 protein: CAWKGVHTEAFF
clone size: -
D gene: -
V gene: TRBV30
J gene: TRBJ1-1

CDR3 DNA: TGTGCCGGCTCAGGGGGCCTTCCTAATTCACCCCTCCACTTT
CDR3 protein: CAGSGGLPNSPLHF
clone size: -
D gene: TRBD1
V gene: TRBV10-3
J gene: TRBJ1-6

CDR3 DNA: TGTGCCTGGAGTGTAGAGGGTAATCAGCCCCAGCATTTT
CDR3 protein: CAWSVEGNQPQHF
clone size: -
D gene: -
V gene: TRBV30
J gene: TRBJ1-5

CDR3 DNA: TGTGCCAGCAGCGGACTAGCCAAAAACATTCAGTACTTC
CDR3 protein: CASSGLAKNIQYF
clone size: -
D gene: -
V gene: TRBV9
J gene: TRBJ2-4

CDR3 DNA: TGTGCCAGTAGTCCTTCTCCAGGGGCCCACGAGCAGTACTTC
CDR3 protein: CASSPSPGAHEQYF
clone size: -
D gene: -
V gene: TRBV19
J gene: TRBJ2-7

CDR3 DNA: TGTGCCAGCAGGATACCAGGGGGCCGGCGCCACTATGGCTACACCTTC
CDR3 protein: CASRIPGGRRHYGYTF
clone size: -
D gene: TRBD1
V gene: TRBV28
J gene: TRBJ1-2

CDR3 DNA: TGTGCCAGTAGTATTGAGCGGGGGGGCCTTTACAATGAGCAGTTCTTC
CDR3 protein: CASSIERGGLYNEQFF
clone size: -
D gene: TRBD2
V gene: TRBV19
J gene: TRBJ2-1

CDR3 DNA: TGTGCCAGCAAATCGGCCTACGAGCAGTACTTC
CDR3 protein: CASKSAYEQYF
clone size: -
D gene: -
V gene: TRBV28
J gene: TRBJ2-7

CDR3 DNA: TGTGCCAGTACAGCCGGGCCAGGGGGCTACGAGCAGTACTTC
CDR3 protein: CASTAGPGGYEQYF
clone size: -
D gene: TRBD1
V gene: TRBV19
J gene: TRBJ2-7

CDR3 DNA: TGTGCCAGCAGCTCATCTCCGGGACTAGCCATCTACGAGCAGTACTTC
CDR3 protein: CASSSSPGLAIYEQYF
clone size: -
D gene: TRBD2
V gene: TRBV5-4
J gene: TRBJ2-7

CDR3 DNA: TGTGCCAGCAGCCAAGAAAAGGGGACTAGCGGGGGCCTCTACAATGAGCAGTTCTTC
CDR3 protein: CASSQEKGTSGGLYNEQFF
clone size: -
D gene: TRBD2
V gene: TRBV3-1/TRBV3-2
J gene: TRBJ2-1

CDR3 DNA: TGTGCCTGGAGGGGGGCGAATCAGCCCCAGCATTTT
CDR3 protein: CAWRGANQPQHF
clone size: -
D gene: -
V gene: TRBV30
J gene: TRBJ1-5

CDR3 DNA: TGTGCCTGGAGCTCCGGGACAGCTAATTCACCCCTCCACTTT
CDR3 protein: CAWSSGTANSPLHF
clone size: -
D gene: TRBD1
V gene: TRBV30
J gene: TRBJ1-6

CDR3 DNA: TGTGCCATCAGTGAGGGAACAGGGGCCTACGAGCAGTACTTC
CDR3 protein: CAISEGTGAYEQYF
clone size: -
D gene: TRBD1
V gene: TRBV10-3
J gene: TRBJ2-7

CDR3 DNA: TGTGCCAGCAGCCCCCAGGGGGGACTAGCCCGCGAGCAGTTCTTC
CDR3 protein: CASSPQGGLAREQFF
clone size: many
D gene: TRBD2
V gene: TRBV11-2
J gene: TRBJ2-1

CDR3 DNA: TGTGCCAGCAGCCAGCCGGGACAGGGTAATTACAATGAGCAGTTCTTC
CDR3 protein: CASSQPGQGNYNEQFF
clone size: -
D gene: TRBD1
V gene: TRBV14
J gene: TRBJ2-1

CDR3 DNA: TGCAGTTTGAGGGCAGGAACTACAGATACGCAGTATTTT
CDR3 protein: CSLRAGTTDTQYF
clone size: -
D gene: -
V gene: TRBV29-1
J gene: TRBJ2-3

CDR3 DNA: TGCGCCAGCAGCCAAGACGGGACAGGGAATTCACCCCTCCACTTT
CDR3 protein: CASSQDGTGNSPLHF
clone size: -
D gene: TRBD1
V gene: TRBV4-1
J gene: TRBJ1-6

CDR3 DNA: TGTGCCAGCTCTGATCGACAGACACCTACTGGGAAGCAGTTCTTC
CDR3 protein: CASSDRQTPTGKQFF
clone size: -
D gene: -
V gene: TRBV28
J gene: TRBJ2-1